The sequence of this TCR beta chain was determined in a study of T cell responses to AZD1222 COVID-19 vaccine. Study observations and caveats: In the spike-specific TCR repertoire, nearly half reportedly target unmutated variant regions.

Here immunoSEQ multiplex PCR was the method, and the copy in TCRdb shows in-frame clones only, minus some. The sample records roughly 120,000 clones, 87% being singletons. Germline V lookup: CDR1 LNHDA, CDR2 SQIVND (reference sequence). V dropped 5 bases and J dropped 0; count of bases not matched to a gene: 10. CDR3 length: 16 amino acids. In this sample, this clone turned up once. Its specificity is not known. The specimen was peripheral blood, collected on day 0 of AZD1222 vaccination. The TCR comes from an adult in good health. The chain couples TRBV19 to TRBJ2-7; 7 nucleotides line up with TRBD1. CDR3 nucleotide sequence: TGTGCCAGTAGTGCGACAGGGTGGGGGAGCTCCTACGAGCAGTACTTC. Amino acids: CASSATGWGSSYEQYF.